This T cell receptor beta chain stems from a study (dated by TCRdb to 2021 to 2024). PBMCs were separated from peripheral blood, and TCR beta sequencing was performed on genomic DNA obtained from unsorted PBMCs. On the study overall, not on this receptor specifically: Further investigation, including longitudinal sampling and assessment of a control group, is stated by the authors to be required.

Of note for this clone: The specificity of this receptor is unknown. Per-base quality was not reported, and no clone a single base away is much larger than it.

TCR beta chain repertoires were profiled by survey-level sequencing on the immunoSEQ platform. The source study handled its data this way. Repertoire diversity was measured with the inverse Simpson index, and CDR3 amino acid length spectratypes and V-J pairing frequencies were compared. Clonotypes specific to SARS-CoV-2, CMV, influenza A and EBV were annotated by matching TCR beta CDR3 sequences against VDJdb. The immuneACCESS repertoire file appears here via TCRdb, limited to in-frame rearrangements. These files lack a portion of the clones; in checked studies, under half of the deficit traces to unresolved V genes, and the cause of the others is not known. V and J calls and clone size are as listed in that table; D and trimming were resolved from the DNA. The sample includes around 54,000 clones, with just over 90% observed a single time. The ten largest clones represent roughly 10% of the sample.

The clonotype originates from a man aged 35-49 years with rheumatoid arthritis. The sample consisted of PBMCs.

The CDR3: CASGALDSSYEQYF. The DNA sequence reads TGTGCTAGTGGCGCCCTGGACAGCTCCTACGAGCAGTACTTC. The rearrangement joined TRBV12-5 to TRBJ2-7; the D gene is perhaps TRBD1, from 6 matching bases. Inclusive of the bounding cysteine and phenylalanine, the CDR3 is 14 residues long. Kept here is only the CDR3 DNA, which spans 42 bases and is read in frame from base 1. From a lookup of the germline V gene, CDR1 and CDR2 are LGHNT and FRNRAP. V lost 6 bases and J lost 0 bases; the stretch between them is 12 bases long.